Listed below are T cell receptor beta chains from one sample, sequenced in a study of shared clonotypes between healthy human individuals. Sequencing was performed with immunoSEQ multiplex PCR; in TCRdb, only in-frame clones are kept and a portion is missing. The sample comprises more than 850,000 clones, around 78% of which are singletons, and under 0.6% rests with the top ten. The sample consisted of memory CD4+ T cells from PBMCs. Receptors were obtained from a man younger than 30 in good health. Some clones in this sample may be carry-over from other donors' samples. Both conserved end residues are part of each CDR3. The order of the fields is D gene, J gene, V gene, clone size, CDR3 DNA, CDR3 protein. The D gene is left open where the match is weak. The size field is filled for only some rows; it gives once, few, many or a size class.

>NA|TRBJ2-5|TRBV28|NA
TGTGCCAGCACCGCAGACAGAGAGACCCAGTACTTC
CASTADRETQYF
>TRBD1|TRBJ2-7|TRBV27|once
TGTGCCAGCAGTTTGACAGGGCAGGGCTCCTACGAGCAGTACTTC
CASSLTGQGSYEQYF
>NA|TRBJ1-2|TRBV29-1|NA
TGCAGCGTTGAGTACAGGACCATCTATGGCTACACCTTC
CSVEYRTIYGYTF
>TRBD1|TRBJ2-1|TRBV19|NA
TGTGCCAGTACCTTTGACAGGGCGTACAATGAGCAGTTCTTC
CASTFDRAYNEQFF
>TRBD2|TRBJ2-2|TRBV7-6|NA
TGTGCCAGCAGCTTAGCCGGGCTAGCGGGGCTAACGAACACCGGGGAGCTGTTTTTT
CASSLAGLAGLTNTGELFF
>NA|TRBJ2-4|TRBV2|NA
TGTGCCAGCAGTGACCCTCGGGACGCCGGGGACATTCAGTACTTC
CASSDPRDAGDIQYF
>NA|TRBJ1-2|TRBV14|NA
TGTGCCAGCAGCCAAGATGCCCTAAACGGAGGCGGCTACACCTTC
CASSQDALNGGGYTF
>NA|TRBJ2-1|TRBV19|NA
TGTGCCAGCCTAGGATCGGGGGCGAGCTCCTACAATGAGCAGTTCTTC
CASLGSGASSYNEQFF
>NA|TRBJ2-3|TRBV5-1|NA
TGCGCCAGCAGCTCGGGGATTAGCGGTCTAAGGCGGGCAGATACGCAGTATTTT
CASSSGISGLRRADTQYF
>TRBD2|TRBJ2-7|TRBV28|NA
TGTGCCAGCAGTTCACCGGGGACTAGCGCGATCTACGAGCAGTACTTC
CASSSPGTSAIYEQYF
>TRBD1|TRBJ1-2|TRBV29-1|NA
TGCAGCGTTGCACTAAGACAGGGCTTC
CSVALRQGF
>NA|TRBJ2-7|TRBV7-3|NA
TGTGCCAGCAGTACAACCGCCGACTACGAGCAGTACTTC
CASSTTADYEQYF
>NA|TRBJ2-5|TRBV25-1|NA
TGTGCCAGCAGTTCCCCTTCGGTGACCCAGTACTTC
CASSSPSVTQYF
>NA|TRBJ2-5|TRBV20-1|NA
TGCAGTGCTGGCCCGGTCGAGACCCAGTACTTC
CSAGPVETQYF
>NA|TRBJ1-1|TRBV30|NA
TGTGCCTGGAGCGGCAGGGGCCGTCAGAACACTGAAGCTTTCTTT
CAWSGRGRQNTEAFF
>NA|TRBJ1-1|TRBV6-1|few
TGTGCCAGCAGTGATCATCCAGGGGTAACTGAAGCTTTCTTT
CASSDHPGVTEAFF
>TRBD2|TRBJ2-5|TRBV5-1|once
TGCGCCAGCAGCTTCGATGGTGGGACTAGACAAGAGACCCAGTACTTC
CASSFDGGTRQETQYF
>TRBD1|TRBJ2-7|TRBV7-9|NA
TGTGCCGGCCAAACTGGACAGGGCTACGAGCAGTACTTC
CAGQTGQGYEQYF
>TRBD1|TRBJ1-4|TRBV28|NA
TGTGCCAGCAGCCCGACAGGGGGCCGGGGGGTAATGAAGGGACTGTTTTTT
CASSPTGGRGVMKGLFF
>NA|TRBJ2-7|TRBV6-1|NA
TGTGCCAGCAGTGAACGGTCACCCAACTACGAGCAGTACTTC
CASSERSPNYEQYF
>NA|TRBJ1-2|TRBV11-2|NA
TGTGCCAGCAGCTTAGTTAGTGGGCGCCGGGGCTATGGCTACACCTTC
CASSLVSGRRGYGYTF
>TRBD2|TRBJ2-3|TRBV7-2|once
TGTGCCAGCAGCTCCCAGACTAGCGGGGACACAGATACGCAGTATTTT
CASSSQTSGDTDTQYF
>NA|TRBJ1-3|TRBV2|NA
TGTGCCAGCAGTCGGGACGGCTTCTCTGGAAACACCATATATTTT
CASSRDGFSGNTIYF
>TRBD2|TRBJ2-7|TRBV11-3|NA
TGTGCCAGCAGCTTGGGGGGGGAATCCTACGAGCAGTACTTC
CASSLGGESYEQYF
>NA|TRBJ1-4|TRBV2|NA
TGTGCCAGCAGTTACACAACAACTAATGAAAAACTGTTTTTT
CASSYTTTNEKLFF
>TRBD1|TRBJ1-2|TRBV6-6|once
TGTGCCAGCAGCCCACAGGGGGCGGGTGATGGCTACACCTTC
CASSPQGAGDGYTF
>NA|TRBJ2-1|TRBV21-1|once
TGTGCCAGCATCTACAGGGACAGGGAGGCGGATGAGCAGTTCTTC
CASIYRDREADEQFF
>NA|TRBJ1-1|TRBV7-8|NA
TGTGCCAGCAGCCGCATAACAGCGTACGCTGAAGCTTTCTTT
CASSRITAYAEAFF
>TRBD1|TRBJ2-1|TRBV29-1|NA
TGCAGCGTCCTCATCCAGGGGGATGCCTACAATGAGCAGTTCTTC
CSVLIQGDAYNEQFF
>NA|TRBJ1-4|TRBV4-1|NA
TGCGCCAGCAGCCTCCATCCTAGTGCAACTAATGAAAAACTGTTTTTT
CASSLHPSATNEKLFF
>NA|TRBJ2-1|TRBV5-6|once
TGTGCCAGCAGCTTCCGCAGGGGTGGGGAGCAGTTCTTC
CASSFRRGGEQFF
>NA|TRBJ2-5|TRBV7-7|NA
TGTGCCAGCAGCTTAGGGCAGTCACCGCAAGAGACCCAGTACTTC
CASSLGQSPQETQYF
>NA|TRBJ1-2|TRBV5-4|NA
TGTGCCAGCAGCACCCGGGAGGGGCGGTATGGCTACACCTTC
CASSTREGRYGYTF
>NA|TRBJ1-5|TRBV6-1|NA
TGTGCCAGCAGTAGTGGTATAGGTCAGCCCCAGCATTTT
CASSSGIGQPQHF
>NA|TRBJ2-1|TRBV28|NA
TGTGCCAGCAAGGAAGGGTCGTATAGCGGAGTCTCCTACAATGAGCAGTTCTTC
CASKEGSYSGVSYNEQFF
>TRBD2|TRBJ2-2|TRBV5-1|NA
TGCGCCAGCAGCCAAGGACTAGCGGGAGGAGGCGGGGAGCTGTTTTTT
CASSQGLAGGGGELFF
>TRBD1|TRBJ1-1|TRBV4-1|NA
TGCGCCAGCAGCCAATCTACTACAGGGGCCCGCCTGAACACTGAAGCTTTCTTT
CASSQSTTGARLNTEAFF
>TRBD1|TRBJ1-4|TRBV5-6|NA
TGTGCCAGCAGCTTACAGGGGAGGGCAACTAATGAAAAACTGTTTTTT
CASSLQGRATNEKLFF
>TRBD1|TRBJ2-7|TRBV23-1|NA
TGCGCCCCCGGGACAGGGGGGTTCGAGCAGTACTTC
CAPGTGGFEQYF
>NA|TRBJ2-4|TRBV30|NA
TGTGCCTGGAGCCCCCCCGTACGCAAAAACATTCAGTACTTC
CAWSPPVRKNIQYF
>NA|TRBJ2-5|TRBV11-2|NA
TGTGCCAGCAGCCGCGACGGAGGGGGCGTGGAGACCCAGTACTTC
CASSRDGGGVETQYF
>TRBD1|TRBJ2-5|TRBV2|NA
TGTGCCAGCAGATTCCGGACAGGGGTAGAAGAGACCCAGTACTTC
CASRFRTGVEETQYF
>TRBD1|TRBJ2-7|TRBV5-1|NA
TGCGCCAGCAGGAGATCGGGACAGCAAACCTACGAGCAGTACTTC
CASRRSGQQTYEQYF
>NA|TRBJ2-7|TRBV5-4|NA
TGTGCCAGCAGCTTGGACGGGTACGAGCAGTACTTC
CASSLDGYEQYF
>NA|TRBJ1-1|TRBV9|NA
TGTGCCAGCAGCGTAGCGTCAGCCAACACTGAAGCTTTCTTT
CASSVASANTEAFF
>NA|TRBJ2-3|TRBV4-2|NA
TGTGCCAGCAGCCACCGCGGGCTAAGCACAGATACGCAGTATTTT
CASSHRGLSTDTQYF
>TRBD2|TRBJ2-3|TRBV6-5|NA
TGTGCCAGCAGTTACACTAGCGGGGGCACAGATACGCAGTATTTT
CASSYTSGGTDTQYF
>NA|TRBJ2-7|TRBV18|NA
TGTGCCAGCTCGATTCCAGGACTGTACGAGCAGTACTTC
CASSIPGLYEQYF
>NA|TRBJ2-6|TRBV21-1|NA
TGTGCCAGCAGCAAGATCTCCCCGGGGACAGGGTTAACTTTC
CASSKISPGTGLTF
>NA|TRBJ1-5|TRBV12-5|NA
TGTGCTAGTGGTTTGGATAATCAGCCCCAGCATTTT
CASGLDNQPQHF
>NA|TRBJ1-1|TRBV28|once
TGTGCCAGCATCTCTTACGTCGCAAATCGGTACACTGAAGCTTTCTTT
CASISYVANRYTEAFF
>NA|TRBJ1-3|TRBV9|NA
TGTGCCAGCAGCGGAACCCCTGTGGGCACCATATATTTT
CASSGTPVGTIYF
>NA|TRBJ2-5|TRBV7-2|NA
TGTGCCAGCAGCCCGAGAGTGGGGGGAGAGACCCAGTACTTC
CASSPRVGGETQYF
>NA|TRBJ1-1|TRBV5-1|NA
TGCGCCAGCAGCAATAAACGGGACACTGAAGCTTTCTTT
CASSNKRDTEAFF
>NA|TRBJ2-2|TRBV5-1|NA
TGCGCCAGCAGTCTTAGCGGTGCGAACACCGGGGAGCTGTTTTTT
CASSLSGANTGELFF
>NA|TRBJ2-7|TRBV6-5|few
TGTGCCAGCAGTTACTCTAGCGGAACCTACGAGCAGTACTTC
CASSYSSGTYEQYF
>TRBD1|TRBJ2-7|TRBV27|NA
TGTGCCAGCACCAACTGGGACAGGGACGAGCAGTACTTC
CASTNWDRDEQYF
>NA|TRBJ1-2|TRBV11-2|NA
TGTGCCAGCAGCTTAGAGGGGAGGGGGAACTATGGCTACACCTTC
CASSLEGRGNYGYTF
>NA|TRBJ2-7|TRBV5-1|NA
TGCGCCAGCAGCTTGGTTCGGTACGAGCAGTACTTC
CASSLVRYEQYF